A selection of T cell receptor beta chains follows, all from one sample in a study of technical replicates of blood from a handful of donors. Profiling relied on immunoSEQ multiplex PCR, and the TCRdb table lists in-frame clones only, not all of them. Of 45,000 to 55,000 clones in the sample, 94% were seen once. The sequenced sample was T cells isolated from PBMCs. These receptor sequences come from a human donor in good health. CDR3s include the opening cysteine and the closing phenylalanine or tryptophan. The order of the fields is V gene, CDR3 protein.

>TRBV7-9
CASSARRDREFPYEQYF
>TRBV9
CASSVGMNTEAFF
>TRBV10-2
CASGGPDDGYGYTF
>TRBV10-1
CASSESWTGEYGYTF
>TRBV28
CASSPGRGIETQYF
>TRBV9
CASSVAGQLNTEAFF
>TRBV6-5
CASSWDRGINEQFF
>TRBV6-6
CASSSGRGYSNQPQHF
>TRBV29-1
CSVRWEVSDTEAFF
>TRBV5-1
CASSGGLAGEDTQYF
>TRBV5-4
CASTRDRGGYGYTF
>TRBV11-3
CASSLARGQETQYF
>TRBV7-9
CASSVGEIQPQHF
>TRBV11-1
CASSLQEVPLNTEAFF
>TRBV7-9
CASSRKVFGARSTDTQYF
>TRBV28
CASSLQPRENSYEQYF
>TRBV7-8
CASSSVGSYGYTF
>TRBV5-6
CASRAGANVLTF
>TRBV11-3
CASSLVAGRPQHF
>TRBV28
CASSQLAGVLTGELFF
>TRBV29-1
CSVVGVLNYGYTF
>TRBV18
CASSPRGQGPTQPQHF
>TRBV13
CASSLVTGGWQTEAFF
>TRBV6-5
CASTLFSGSGNEQFF
>TRBV5-1
CASGMGQGTDTQYF
>TRBV10-3
CAISEAYLNRQGYEQFF
>TRBV6-6
CASSPLQQGGYTF
>TRBV7-8
CASSHDRKSTNEKLFF
>TRBV5-1
CASSLRGKGVNTEAFF
>TRBV5-1
CASSLLEKSGELFF
>TRBV7-3
CASTNLRGLRKDQPQHF
>TRBV7-6
CASSAGLAGETQYF
>TRBV6-6
CASAEETGVYEQYF
>TRBV15
CATSGSRGPSSGNTIYF
>TRBV7-9
CASSLGLYGYTF
>TRBV5-6
CASSLWEGQREKLFF
>TRBV7-9
CASSSSDREFNQPQHF
>TRBV10-1
CASSESTSGYEQYF
>TRBV9
CASSAPEGGYTF
>TRBV11-2
CASSLLGTGGEPEAFF
>TRBV9
CASSVEGTTNEKLFF
>TRBV6-5
CASSTGPSNQPQHF
>TRBV23-1
CASRDRGRANYGYTF
>TRBV5-1
CASNWGGPSDTGELFF
>TRBV28
CASSLRGISQPQHF
>TRBV29-1
CGVGRPGQGLSGYTF
>TRBV6-5
CASSAETGVVEYF
>TRBV11-2
CASSSDREQGGYGYTF
>TRBV11-2
CASSRDRNYGYTF
>TRBV5-4
CASSRSSGSADTQYF